The sequence of this T cell receptor beta chain was determined in a study of CD8 T cells in ankylosing spondylitis. This clonotype was detected ten times or more. The antigen remains unidentified. Study-wide points: Characteristic, it appeared, of ankylosing spondylitis blood was a TCR beta motif of fewer than 10 highly homologous variants.

TCRdb used MiXCR to reprocess the 5' RACE reads, holding one entry per CDR3 protein. The profile covers about 330,000 distinct CDR3 sequences, with 8% appearing a single time and approximately 14% taken by the ten largest. V lost 6 bases, J lost 0 bases, and 18 bases lay in between. The CDR3 runs 15 residues. Per the germline V gene, CDR1 is DFQATT and CDR2 is SNEGSKA (reference sequence). The clonotype comes from a male donor with ankylosing spondylitis. The J gene is TRBJ2-7, the V gene TRBV20-1; D is perhaps TRBD1 (6 bases). Sequencing input: blood, either unsorted or a sorted T cell fraction (not recorded which). Written as DNA, the CDR3 is TGCAGTGCCCAGAGGACAGAACCAAACTCCTACGAGCAGTACTTC. This translates into CSAQRTEPNSYEQYF.